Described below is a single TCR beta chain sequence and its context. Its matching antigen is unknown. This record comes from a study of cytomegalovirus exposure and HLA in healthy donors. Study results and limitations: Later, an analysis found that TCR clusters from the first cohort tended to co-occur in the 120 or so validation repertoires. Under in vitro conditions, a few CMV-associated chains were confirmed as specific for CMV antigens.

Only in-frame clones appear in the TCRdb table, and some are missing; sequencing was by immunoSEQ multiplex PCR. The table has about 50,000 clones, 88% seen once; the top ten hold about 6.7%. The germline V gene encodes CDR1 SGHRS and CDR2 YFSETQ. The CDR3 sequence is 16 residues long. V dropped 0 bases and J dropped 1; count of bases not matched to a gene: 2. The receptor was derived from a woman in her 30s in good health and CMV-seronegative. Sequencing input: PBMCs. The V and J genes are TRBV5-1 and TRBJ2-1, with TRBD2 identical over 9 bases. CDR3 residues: CASSLVSGSSYNEQFF. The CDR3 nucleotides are TGCGCCAGCAGCTTGGTTAGCGGGAGTTCCTACAATGAGCAGTTCTTC.